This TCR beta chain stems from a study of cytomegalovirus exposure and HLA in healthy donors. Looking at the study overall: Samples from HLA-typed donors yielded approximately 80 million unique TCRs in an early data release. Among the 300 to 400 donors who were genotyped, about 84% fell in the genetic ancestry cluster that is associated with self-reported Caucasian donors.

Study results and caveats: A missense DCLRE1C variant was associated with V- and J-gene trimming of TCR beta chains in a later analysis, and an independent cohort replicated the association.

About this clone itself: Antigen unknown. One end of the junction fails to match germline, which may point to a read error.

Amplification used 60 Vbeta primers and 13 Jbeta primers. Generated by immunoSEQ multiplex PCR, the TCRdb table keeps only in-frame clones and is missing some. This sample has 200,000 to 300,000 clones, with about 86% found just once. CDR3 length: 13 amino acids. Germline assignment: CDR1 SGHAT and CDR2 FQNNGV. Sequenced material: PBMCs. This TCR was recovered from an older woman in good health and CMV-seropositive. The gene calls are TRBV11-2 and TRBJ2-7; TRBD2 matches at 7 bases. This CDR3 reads CASSLGRDYQQYF. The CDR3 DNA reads TGTGCCAGCAGCTTAGGTCGGGACTACCAGCAGTACTTC.